This T cell receptor (beta chain) was documented in a study of blood T cells in healthy people across ages. Germline V gene sequence: CDR1 MNHEY, CDR2 SMNVEV (reference sequence). The V end was cut by 1 base, the J end by 9 bases, with 9 bases between. This CDR3 comprises 12 residues. Alongside a J-beta primer mix, a sample-barcoded 5' primer served in a second PCR lasting about 6 to 11 cycles. TCRdb re-analysed the 5' RACE reads in MiXCR, keeping a single row per CDR3 protein. The sample consists of 1.5 million or so distinct CDR3 sequences, roughly 45% of them appearing once. The TCR comes from a woman aged 18-30 years in good health. The material sequenced was blood. J is TRBJ2-5 and V is TRBV27; D is uncertain. The CDR3 region is CASSLFSGPQYF. CDR3 in DNA: TGTGCCAGCAGTTTATTTTCCGGACCCCAGTACTTC.